The clone carrying this T cell receptor beta chain came up many times. Its matching antigen is unknown. The sample belongs to a study of cytomegalovirus exposure and HLA in healthy donors. Trimming removed 0 bases at V and 4 bases at J, with 21 bases between. Germline CDR1 is MGHRA and CDR2 is YSYEKL. This CDR3 has 19 amino acids. The PCR made use of 60 Vbeta and 13 Jbeta primers. Generated by immunoSEQ multiplex PCR, the TCRdb table keeps only in-frame clones and is missing some. The table shows some 130,000 clones, with more than 75% occurring only once. Study outcomes and limitations: Some V segments, TRBV6-2 and TRBV6-3 among them, were indistinguishable and were therefore excluded.

The sequencing sample was made of PBMCs. J is TRBJ2-2 and V is TRBV4-1, with a weak D call TRBD2 (6 bases). The sequence was collected from a female donor in good health and CMV-seronegative. CDR3 bases: TGCGCCAGCAGCCAAGATCTTTTCGGACTAATTAAGGGCACCGGGGAGCTGTTTTTT. It encodes CASSQDLFGLIKGTGELFF.